Following are 22 T cell receptor beta chains from one sample sequenced in a study of PD-1 blockade in mismatch repair-deficient tumors. The method was immunoSEQ multiplex PCR; TCRdb's version includes in-frame clones alone and lacks a portion of them. The data show more than 40,000 clones, roughly three quarters seen once. Sequenced here: peripheral blood, sampled 4 weeks after starting pembrolizumab. Receptors were obtained from an adult with mismatch repair-deficient cancer.

The chain employs TRBV5-1 and TRBJ2-7; the match to TRBD2 covers 8 bases. CDR1 is SGHRS, CDR2 YFSETQ, per germline. The CDR3 loop spans 16 amino acids. The V segment lost 2 bases and the J segment 0 bases; nucleotides outside the gene matches: 7. CDR3 sequence: CASSLELAESSYEQYF. The CDR3 DNA reads TGCGCCAGCAGCTTAGAACTAGCGGAAAGCTCCTACGAGCAGTACTTC.

This clone was seen a few times. CDR3 loop: CASSPSRTAYEQYF. The CDR3 bases are TGTGCCAGCAGCCCCTCCCGGACAGCCTACGAGCAGTACTTC. The rearrangement uses TRBV4-2 and TRBJ2-7, with D maybe TRBD1 (6 bases). Germline CDR1 reads LGHNA; CDR2 reads YNFKEQ. The CDR3 loop spans 14 amino acids. V was trimmed by 4 bases and J by 2 bases, leaving 12 bases between them.

The chain employs TRBV9 and TRBJ2-1; D not certain. Deletions cut 3 bases from V and 5 bases from J, with 9 bases between. The CDR3 spans 13 residues. The germline V gene encodes CDR1 SGDLS and CDR2 YYNGEE. CDR3 sequence (DNA): TGTGCCAGCAGCGGGACGGATAACAATGAGCAGTTCTTC. This gives the protein CASSGTDNNEQFF.

The rearrangement links TRBV11-3 to TRBJ1-1; weak D call: TRBD1 (6 bases). Trimming shortened V by 5 bases and J by 3 bases, and 19 bases separated the two germline ends. This CDR3 is 16 amino acids long. Germline CDR1 and CDR2: SGHNT and YENEEA. The CDR3 reads CASSPGTRRGYTEAFF. CDR3 DNA sequence: TGTGCCAGCAGCCCTGGGACTCGAAGGGGGTACACTGAAGCTTTCTTT.

This chain uses TRBV7-2 with TRBJ2-7; D may be TRBD1 (7 bases). The CDR3 runs 14 residues. V shed 5 bases and J shed 6 bases, with 17 bases lying between them. CDR1 is SGHTA and CDR2 is FQGNSA in the germline V gene. The CDR3 sequence is CASSLQGGPGEQYF. The CDR3 nucleotides are TGTGCCAGCAGCCTCCAGGGGGGACCCGGCGAGCAGTACTTC.

V is TRBV27 and J is TRBJ1-1; D possibly corresponds to TRBD1 (6 bases). The length of the CDR3 is 14 residues. V dropped 6 bases and J dropped 4 bases, with 15 bases sitting between them. The germline gives CDR1 MNHEY, CDR2 SMNVEV (reference sequence). The CDR3 nucleotides read TGTGCCAGCAGAACAGGGCAGGGGAGCACTGAAGCTTTCTTT. This translates into CASRTGQGSTEAFF.

The genes are TRBV11-2 and TRBJ2-1; a possible D gene is TRBD2 (5 bases). V was pared by 5 bases and J by 5 bases, with 13 bases between. Germline V gives CDR1 SGHAT, CDR2 FQNNGV. The CDR3 is 14 amino acids. The CDR3 here is CASSLTWGDNEQFF. The CDR3 DNA sequence: TGTGCCAGCAGCCTCACTTGGGGAGACAATGAGCAGTTCTTC.

Worth noting for this clone: Within the sample, other DNA sequences also encode this same CDR3. The gene calls are TRBV5-1 and TRBJ2-7; D remains unclear. V was cut by 4 bases and J by 5 bases, with 16 bases left in between. Germline V gene sequence: CDR1 SGHRS, CDR2 YFSETQ. There are 14 residues in the CDR3. The CDR3 bases are TGCGCCAGCAGCCTCGGCGGTGCAGTGCACGAGCAGTACTTC. It translates to CASSLGGAVHEQYF.

This clone appeared a few times. The V call is TRBV9, the J call TRBJ1-2; D may be TRBD1 (6 bases). Per germline, CDR1 SGDLS and CDR2 YYNGEE. The CDR3 totals 16 residues. Trimming shortened V by 3 bases and J by 2 bases, and 17 bases separated the two germline ends. CDR3: CASSADFRGENYGYTF. The CDR3 DNA reads as TGTGCCAGCAGCGCCGACTTCAGGGGAGAAAACTATGGCTACACCTTC.

The chain uses TRBV7-3 and TRBJ2-6; D is unclear. The CDR3 covers 15 residues. Deletions cut 4 bases from V and 0 bases from J, with 7 bases between. Germline CDR1 reads SGHTA; CDR2 reads FQGTGA. CDR3 loop: CASSSVFSGANVLTF. The DNA of the CDR3 is TGTGCCAGCAGCTCGGTTTTCTCTGGGGCCAACGTCCTGACTTTC.

The chain employs TRBV27 and TRBJ1-5, with D tentatively TRBD1 (5 bases). Trimming stripped 5 bases from V and 3 bases from J, with 17 bases between. The germline gives CDR1 MNHEY, CDR2 SMNVEV (reference sequence). This CDR3 spans 16 amino acids. The CDR3 DNA follows: TGTGCCAGCAGTGGCGAGGGGTCCCGGACCAATCAGCCCCAGCATTTT. Its protein is CASSGEGSRTNQPQHF.

The J gene is TRBJ2-7, the V gene TRBV20-1; D perhaps matches TRBD1 (6 bases). The germline V and J ends were trimmed by 5 bases and 3 bases, with 8 bases remaining between them. Germline values: CDR1 DFQATT, CDR2 SNEGSKA (reference sequence). The CDR3 covers 11 residues. The CDR3 DNA reads as TGCAGTGCTGGGACAAACTACGAGCAGTACTTC. This codes for CSAGTNYEQYF.

The CDR3 is CASSQGSNQPQHF. The CDR3 region has the DNA TGTGCCAGCAGTCAGGGGAGCAATCAGCCCCAGCATTTT. The chain joins TRBV6-6 to TRBJ1-5, with D perhaps TRBD1 (6 bases). CDR3 size: 13 residues. Germline CDR1 reads MNHNY; CDR2 reads SVGAGI (reference sequence). Trimming removed 5 bases at V and 1 base at J, with 6 bases between.

The V and J genes are TRBV5-1 and TRBJ2-7; D ambiguous. Trimming stripped 0 bases from V and 4 bases from J, with 17 bases between. Germline V lookup: CDR1 SGHRS, CDR2 YFSETQ. The CDR3 runs 16 residues. CDR3 nucleotides: TGCGCCAGCAGCTTGGCCCTAGACCCCCGACGGTACGAGCAGTACTTC. This translates into CASSLALDPRRYEQYF.

The chain couples TRBV27 to TRBJ2-7; the match to TRBD1 covers 7 bases. Germline loops: CDR1 MNHEY, CDR2 SMNVEV (reference sequence). The CDR3 spans 14 residues. Trimming took 2 bases from V and 5 from J; bases not matched to a gene: 6. The DNA for the CDR3 is TGTGCCAGCAGTTTAAGGACAGGTTCCAACGAGCAGTACTTC. Amino acids: CASSLRTGSNEQYF.

The chain recombines TRBV11-2 with TRBJ2-1, with 7 bases identical to TRBD2. J was trimmed by 7 bases and V by 6 bases; bases with no gene match: 12. The CDR3 consists of 15 residues. Germline V gene data show CDR1 as SGHAT and CDR2 as FQNNGV. In nucleotides, the CDR3 is TGTGCCAGCAGTTCAGTGCGGGAGTTCACGAATGAGCAGTTCTTC. This gives the protein CASSSVREFTNEQFF.

The chain employs TRBV11-3 and TRBJ1-2, with D perhaps TRBD1 (5 bases). Germline V gene lookup returns CDR1 SGHNT and CDR2 YENEEA. CDR3 size: 14 residues. Deletions cut 0 bases from V and 4 bases from J, with 9 bases between. CDR3 DNA sequence: TGTGCCAGCAGCTTAGACAGGGTCGGCTATGGCTACACCTTC. This sequence encodes CASSLDRVGYGYTF.

The chain uses TRBV10-3 and TRBJ2-3; D is perhaps TRBD2 (5 bases). Germline V gene sequence: CDR1 ENHRY, CDR2 SYGVKD. V gave up 3 bases and J gave up 2 bases, with 18 bases separating them. CDR3 length: 17 residues. The CDR3, as DNA: TGTGCCATCAGTGACGGGTCCACAGCGGCCACCACAGATACGCAGTATTTT. Translated, it gives CAISDGSTAATTDTQYF.

The sample holds many counts of this clone. This chain uses TRBV2 with TRBJ2-1, with D maybe TRBD1 (5 bases). V was cut by 4 bases and J by 5 bases, with 6 bases left in between. The CDR3 sequence is 12 residues long. Germline assignment: CDR1 SNHLY and CDR2 FYNNEI. The CDR3 here is CASSARDNEQFF. The CDR3 DNA reads TGTGCCAGCAGTGCCAGGGACAATGAGCAGTTCTTC.

The CDR3 DNA is TGCGCCAGCAGCCCGGGACTAGCGGAAGGAGAGACCCAGTACTTC. Translating gives CASSPGLAEGETQYF. The chain employs TRBV5-1 and TRBJ2-5, with 11 positions matching TRBD2. Germline values: CDR1 SGHRS, CDR2 YFSETQ. V lost 4 bases, J lost 4 bases, and 6 bases stayed unmatched. The CDR3 loop spans 15 amino acids.

In DNA form, the CDR3 reads TGTGCCAGCAGCAGGGGACAGGGAAGAACCGGGGAGCTGTTTTTT. It yields the protein CASSRGQGRTGELFF. The chain joins TRBV2 to TRBJ2-2, with 9 bases lining up with TRBD1. Germline V lookup: CDR1 SNHLY, CDR2 FYNNEI. V was pared by 6 bases and J by 5 bases, with 7 bases of the junction left unmatched. CDR3 length equals 15 residues.

The rearrangement uses TRBV19 and TRBJ2-1, with 8 bases that match TRBD1. Germline V gives CDR1 LNHDA, CDR2 SQIVND (reference sequence). The V and J ends lost 5 bases and 6 bases, in that order; junction bases with no gene match: 9. The CDR3 has 15 residues. The CDR3 sequence is CASSGRTGRSNEQFF. The CDR3 DNA follows: TGTGCCAGTAGTGGAAGGACAGGGCGGAGCAATGAGCAGTTCTTC.